This TCR beta chain was sequenced during a study of a mutant IDH1 vaccine in newly diagnosed glioma. At the level of the study: Treated patients, about 60% male and roughly 40% female, averaged roughly 40 years of age. Patients had received radiotherapy, temozolomide, or both previously, most receiving both. Study conclusions and caveats: Vaccine-induced responses were seen in approximately 93% of patients, spanning several MHC alleles.

Time point noted: baseline, week 1 (first vaccination visit). Treatment in this sample: pre-vaccination baseline after standard-of-care therapy. As for this clone: Its antigen is not identified.

Data came from immunoSEQ multiplex PCR; TCRdb stores just in-frame clones and leaves some out. The sample carries tens of thousands of clones, 83% recorded once. This CDR3 is built from 13 residues. V gave up 3 bases and J gave up 0 bases, with 6 bases separating them. CDR1 and CDR2 from the germline V gene are MNHNS and SASEGT. The TCR originated in a woman in her fifties or sixties with glioma. The sample was PBMCs, taken from a glioma patient treated with radiotherapy, temozolomide or both. The chain combines TRBV6-1 with TRBJ2-7; no definite D call. Written as DNA, the CDR3 is TGTGCCAGCAGTGACCAGGACTCCTACGAGCAGTACTTC. Translating gives CASSDQDSYEQYF.